The clone carrying this T cell receptor beta chain showed up many times. The antigen remains unidentified. The time point was: patch test 2, 6 weeks after DPC sensitization. The treatment denotes: therapeutic diphenylcyclopropenone sensitization with weekly scalp DPC. This sample is part of a study of human T cells and chemical hapten exposure. Study-level background: Patch tests applied 0.01% DPC to the upper back, read at 6 days. Whole-study findings and limits: In comparison with controls, expanded TCRs gave rise to a significantly larger number of large CDR3 similarity clusters. PT1 expanded TCR counts and patch test score correlated positively.

Via MiXCR, TCRdb re-called the RACE reads, giving one row per CDR3 protein. The sample comprises a few hundred thousand distinct CDR3 sequences, 6% to 7% of which are singletons, and about 5.4% rests with the top ten. Germline values: CDR1 DFQATT, CDR2 SNEGSKA (reference sequence). CDR3 size: 15 residues. V lost 2 bases and J lost 5, with 17 bases in between. The source is a woman in her late teens or twenties with alopecia areata. Some clones in this sample may be carry-over from other donors' samples. The chain carries TRBV20-1 and TRBJ2-3; D gene unclear. Sequenced material: whole blood, taken in connection with sensitization to the hapten diphenylcyclopropenone (DPC). The CDR3 DNA reads as TGCAGTGCTAGACCAGGACCGGTCGAAGGAGATACGCAGTATTTT. It specifies CSARPGPVEGDTQYF.